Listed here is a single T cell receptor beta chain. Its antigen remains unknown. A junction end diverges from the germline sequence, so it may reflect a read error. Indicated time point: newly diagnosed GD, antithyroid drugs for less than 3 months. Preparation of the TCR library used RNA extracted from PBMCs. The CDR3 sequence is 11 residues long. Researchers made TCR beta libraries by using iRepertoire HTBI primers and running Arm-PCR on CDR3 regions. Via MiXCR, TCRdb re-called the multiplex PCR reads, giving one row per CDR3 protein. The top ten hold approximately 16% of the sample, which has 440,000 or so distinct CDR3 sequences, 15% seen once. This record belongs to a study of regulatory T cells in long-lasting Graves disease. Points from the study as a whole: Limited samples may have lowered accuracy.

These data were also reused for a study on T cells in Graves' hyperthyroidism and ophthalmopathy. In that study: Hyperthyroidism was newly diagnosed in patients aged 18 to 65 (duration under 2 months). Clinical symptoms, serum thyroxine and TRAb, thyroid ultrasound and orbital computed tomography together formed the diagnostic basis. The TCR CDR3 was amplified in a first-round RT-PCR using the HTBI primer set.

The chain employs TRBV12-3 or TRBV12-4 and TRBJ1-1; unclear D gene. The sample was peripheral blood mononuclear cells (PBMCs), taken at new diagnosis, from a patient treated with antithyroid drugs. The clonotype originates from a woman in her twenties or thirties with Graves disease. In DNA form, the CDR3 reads TGTGCCTGCAGCTACGGGCGGGAAGCTTTCTTT. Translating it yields CACSYGREAFF.